This T cell receptor (beta chain) was sequenced in a study of blood T cells in healthy people across ages. Study-level points and caveats: When set beside aged donors, long-lived donors presented more naive CD4+ cells and higher diversity. Not knowing donor CMV status may have confounded expanded clonotype changes.

A remark on this clonotype: Its antigen remains unidentified.

With a J-beta primer mix and a sample-barcoded 5' primer, a second PCR ran roughly 6 to 11 cycles. Sequencing recovered at least 2.5 million CDR3-containing paired-end reads from each sample. TCRdb analysed the 5' RACE reads with MiXCR anew, one entry per CDR3 protein. Here the sample spans some 700,000 distinct CDR3 sequences, 20% to 25% being singletons. Germline assignment: CDR1 SGHTA and CDR2 FQGTGA. The CDR3 spans 13 residues. Trimming left V 0 bases short and J 10 bases short, with 7 bases between. The sample, around 10 milliliters of peripheral blood, was drawn from each donor. This TCR was sampled from a man between 65 and 85 years old in good health. V and J are TRBV7-3 and TRBJ1-6; no definite D call. The sample consisted of blood. CDR3 coding DNA: TGTGCCAGCAGCTTAACGGAGGGCTCACCCCTCCACTTT. Amino acids: CASSLTEGSPLHF.